What follows are 16 T cell receptor beta chains derived from one specimen sequenced in a study of glioma-infiltrating T cells after dendritic cell vaccination. Here immunoSEQ multiplex PCR was the method, and the copy in TCRdb shows in-frame clones only, minus some. The table lists tens of thousands of clones, around 83% of them singletons. Time point meaning: after dendritic cell vaccination, including at tumor progression/relapse. The material was blood, obtained after dendritic cell vaccination. All receptors derive from a human donor with glioblastoma.

The chain recombines TRBV27 with TRBJ1-1; D is unresolved. The germline V gene encodes CDR1 MNHEY and CDR2 SMNVEV (reference sequence). This CDR3 is 14 amino acids long. V gave up 5 bases and J gave up 0 bases, with 10 bases separating them. In nucleotides, the CDR3 is TGTGCCAGCAGTCCCGCTATAATGAACACTGAAGCTTTCTTT. Translated: CASSPAIMNTEAFF.

This clone was seen once. The V call is TRBV5-1, the J call TRBJ2-3, with 8 bases fitting TRBD2. Per germline, CDR1 SGHRS and CDR2 YFSETQ. The junction had 1 base not matched to a gene; V was cut back by 0 bases and J by 1 base. The CDR3 loop spans 15 amino acids. The CDR3: CASSLELAGTDTQYF. DNA of the CDR3: TGCGCCAGCAGCTTGGAACTAGCGGGCACAGATACGCAGTATTTT.

V usage is TRBV9 and J usage is TRBJ2-7; 7 bases are a match to TRBD1. The CDR3 loop spans 14 amino acids. The junction had 9 bases not matched to a gene; V was cut back by 3 bases and J by 6 bases. Germline CDR1 and CDR2: SGDLS and YYNGEE. The CDR3 nucleotides read TGTGCCAGCAGCGCGTCGACAGGGTCGACCGAGCAGTACTTC. This codes for CASSASTGSTEQYF.

The chain combines TRBV7-9 with TRBJ1-2; TRBD1 aligns across 9 bases. The CDR3 has 14 residues. J was trimmed by 8 bases and V by 5 bases; bases with no gene match: 9. Germline CDR1 reads SEHNR; CDR2 reads FQNEAQ (reference sequence). This CDR3 is CASSLGQGQGGYTF. DNA of the CDR3: TGTGCCAGCAGCCTCGGACAGGGGCAAGGCGGCTACACCTTC.

This sequence joins TRBV5-1 and TRBJ1-2; TRBD1 matches 7 bases. Germline lookup yields CDR1 SGHRS and CDR2 YFSETQ. This CDR3 has 16 residues. V shed 2 bases, J shed 4 bases, and the junction held 11 bases outside the gene matches. CDR3 sequence reads: CASSLRTGSESYGYTF. CDR3 DNA: TGCGCCAGCAGCTTAAGGACAGGCTCGGAGTCCTATGGCTACACCTTC.

V and J are TRBV6-5 and TRBJ2-1, with no clear D. V was pared by 0 bases and J by 5 bases, with 8 bases between. The CDR3 is made up of 14 amino acids. In germline, CDR1 is MNHEY, CDR2 SVGAGI. The CDR3, as DNA: TGTGCCAGCAGTTACTCTTGGTCGGACAATGAGCAGTTCTTC. It yields the protein CASSYSWSDNEQFF.

This clone was counted once. The chain recombines TRBV6-5 with TRBJ1-5; 8 nucleotides match TRBD1. This CDR3 comprises 14 residues. Losses at the gene ends were 6 bases for V and 8 bases for J; bases not matched to a gene: 9. In germline, CDR1 is MNHEY, CDR2 SVGAGI. The CDR3 here is CASSGTGLREPQHF. The CDR3 nucleotides are TGTGCCAGCAGCGGGACAGGCCTTCGGGAGCCCCAGCATTTT.

This clone was picked up one time. The chain uses TRBV7-2 and TRBJ1-5; 8 positions match TRBD1. Germline V gene sequence: CDR1 SGHTA, CDR2 FQGNSA. The CDR3 sequence is 14 residues long. V shed 5 bases and J 4 bases; nucleotides not matched to a gene: 4. CDR3 in amino acids: CASSTYRGNQPQHF. CDR3 coding DNA: TGTGCCAGCAGCACTTACAGGGGGAATCAGCCCCAGCATTTT.

The V call is TRBV2, the J call TRBJ2-3; TRBD1 might be the D (5 bases). Germline assignment: CDR1 SNHLY and CDR2 FYNNEI. V was shortened by 5 bases and J by 0 bases, with 12 bases between the two germline ends. The CDR3 consists of 15 residues. The CDR3 loop is CASSRAQGSTDTQYF. CDR3 sequence (DNA): TGTGCCAGCAGTAGGGCCCAGGGTAGCACAGATACGCAGTATTTT.

The rearrangement joins TRBV2 to TRBJ1-5, with 8 bases identical to TRBD1. This CDR3 region has 17 residues. Germline V CDR1 and CDR2: SNHLY, FYNNEI. Losses at the gene ends were 3 bases for V and 9 bases for J; bases not matched to a gene: 16. CDR3 sequence reads: CASSEGDRPSGRRPQHF. The CDR3 DNA follows: TGTGCCAGCAGTGAGGGGGACAGGCCTTCAGGGAGGAGGCCCCAGCATTTT.

This clone was recorded only once. The CDR3 is CASSYSTRSSQQYF. For the CDR3, the DNA is TGTGCCAGCAGTTACTCGACTCGTAGCTCCCAGCAGTACTTC. The genes are TRBV6-5 and TRBJ2-7; D is unresolved. Germline CDR1 MNHEY, CDR2 SVGAGI. Trimming took off 0 bases at V and 8 bases at J, with 14 bases between the two ends. This CDR3 has 14 residues.

The J gene is TRBJ1-6, the V gene TRBV7-2; 7 positions match TRBD1. Germline CDR1 reads SGHTA; CDR2 reads FQGNSA. This CDR3 spans 14 amino acids. Germline trimming cut 8 bases from V and 4 bases from J; bases unmatched to any gene: 5. The CDR3 DNA sequence: TGTGCCAGCGGGCTGACAGGGTATAATTCACCCCTCCACTTT. Its protein is CASGLTGYNSPLHF. The full variable domain, in which reference TRBV7-2 and TRBJ1-6 provide the parts outside the CDR3, is GAGVSQSPSNKVTEKGKDVELRCDPISGHTALYWYRQSLGQGLEFLIYFQGNSAPDKSGLPSDRFSAERTGGSVSTLTIQRTQQEDSAVYLCASGLTGYNSPLHFGNGTRLTVT.

The chain combines TRBV10-2 with TRBJ2-5, with 15 bases lining up with TRBD2. The V gene's germline CDR1 is WSHSY and CDR2 SAAADI. V was clipped by 5 bases and J by 2 bases; unmatched bases: 9. The CDR3 sequence is 18 residues long. The CDR3 reads CASSLGTSGGPKQETQYF. DNA of the CDR3: TGCGCCAGCAGTCTAGGGACTAGCGGGGGGCCTAAACAAGAGACCCAGTACTTC.

Comments on this clone: Its ends do not fully match the called genes, so a read error is possible. The J gene is TRBJ2-3, the V gene TRBV14; 11 nucleotides match TRBD2. Germline V lookup: CDR1 SGHDN, CDR2 FVKESK. CDR3 length: 13 amino acids. The CDR3 reads CASSQLAGGPPHF. CDR3 sequence (DNA): TGTGCCAGCAGCCAACTAGCGGGGGGCCCACCGCATTTT. Full variable domain (rest looked up from reference TRBV14 and TRBJ2-3): EAGVTQFPSHSVIEKGQTVTLRCDPISGHDNLYWYRRVMGKEIKFLLHFVKESKQDESGMPNNRFLAERTGGTYSTLKVQPAELEDSGVYFCASSQLAGGPPHFGPGTRLTVL.

V and J are TRBV7-3 and TRBJ2-7; 7 bases are a match to TRBD1. There are 14 residues in the CDR3. Germline CDR1 and CDR2: SGHTA and FQGTGA. J gave up 5 bases and V 5 bases, and 9 bases lay outside the gene matches. The CDR3 coding sequence is TGTGCCAGCAGCCCAACCGGGACAGCGGACGAGCAGTACTTC. The encoded protein is CASSPTGTADEQYF. Full variable domain (remainder filled in from reference TRBV7-3 and TRBJ2-7): GAGVSQTPSNKVTEKGKYVELRCDPISGHTALYWYRQSLGQGPEFLIYFQGTGAADDSGLPNDRFFAVRPEGSVSTLKIQRTERGDSAVYLCASSPTGTADEQYFGPGTRLTVT.

The chain combines TRBV4-3 with TRBJ2-7; 8 positions match TRBD1. J was trimmed by 1 base and V by 5 bases; bases with no gene match: 4. Germline loops: CDR1 LGHNA, CDR2 YSLEER. This CDR3 contains 14 residues. CDR3 in DNA: TGCGCCAGCAGCTACCGGGACAGGTCCTACGAGCAGTACTTC. Translating gives CASSYRDRSYEQYF.